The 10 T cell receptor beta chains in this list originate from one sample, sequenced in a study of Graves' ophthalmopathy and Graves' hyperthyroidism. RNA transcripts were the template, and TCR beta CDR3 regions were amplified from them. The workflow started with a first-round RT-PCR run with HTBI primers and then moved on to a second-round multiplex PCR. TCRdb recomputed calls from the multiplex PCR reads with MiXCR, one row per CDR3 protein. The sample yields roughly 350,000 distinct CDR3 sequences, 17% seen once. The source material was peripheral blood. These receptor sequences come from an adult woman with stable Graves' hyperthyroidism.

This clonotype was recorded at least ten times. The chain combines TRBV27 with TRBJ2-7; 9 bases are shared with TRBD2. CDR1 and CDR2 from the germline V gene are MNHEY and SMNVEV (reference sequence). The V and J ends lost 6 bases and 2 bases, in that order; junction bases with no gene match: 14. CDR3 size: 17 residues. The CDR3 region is CASSRLGSGGYPYEQYF. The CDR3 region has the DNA TGTGCCAGCAGCCGCCTAGGAAGCGGGGGGTACCCCTACGAGCAGTACTTC.

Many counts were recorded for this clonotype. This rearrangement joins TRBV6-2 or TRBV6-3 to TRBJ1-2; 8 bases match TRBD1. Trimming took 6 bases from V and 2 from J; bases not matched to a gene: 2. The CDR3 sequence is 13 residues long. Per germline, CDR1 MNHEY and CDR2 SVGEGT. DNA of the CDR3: TGTGCCAGCAGGCCAGGGGGCAACTATGGCTACACCTTC. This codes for CASRPGGNYGYTF.

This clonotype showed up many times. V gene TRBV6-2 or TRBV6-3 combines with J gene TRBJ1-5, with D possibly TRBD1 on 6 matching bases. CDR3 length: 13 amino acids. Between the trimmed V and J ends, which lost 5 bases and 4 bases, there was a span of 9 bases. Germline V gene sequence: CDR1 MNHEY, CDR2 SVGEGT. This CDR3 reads CASSRTGNQPQHF. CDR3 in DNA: TGTGCCAGCAGTCGTACAGGGAATCAGCCCCAGCATTTT.

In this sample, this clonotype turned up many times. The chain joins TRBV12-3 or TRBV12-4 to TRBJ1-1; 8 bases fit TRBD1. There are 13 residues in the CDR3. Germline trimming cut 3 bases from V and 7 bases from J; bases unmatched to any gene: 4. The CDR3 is CASSFGQGIEAFF. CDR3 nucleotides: TGTGCCAGCAGTTTTGGACAGGGAATTGAAGCTTTCTTT.

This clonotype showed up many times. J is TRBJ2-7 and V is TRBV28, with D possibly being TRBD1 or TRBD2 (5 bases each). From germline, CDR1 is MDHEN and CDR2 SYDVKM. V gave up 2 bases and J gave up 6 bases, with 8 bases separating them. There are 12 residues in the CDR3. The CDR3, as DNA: TGTGCCAGCAGTTTACCAGGGACCGAGCAGTACTTC. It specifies CASSLPGTEQYF.

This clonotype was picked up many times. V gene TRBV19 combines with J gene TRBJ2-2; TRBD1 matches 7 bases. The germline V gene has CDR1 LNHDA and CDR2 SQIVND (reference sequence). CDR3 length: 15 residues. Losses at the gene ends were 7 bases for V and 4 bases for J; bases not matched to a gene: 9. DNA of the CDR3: TGTGCCAGTAAAGACGGGGACAGAAGCACCGGGGAGCTGTTTTTT. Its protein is CASKDGDRSTGELFF.

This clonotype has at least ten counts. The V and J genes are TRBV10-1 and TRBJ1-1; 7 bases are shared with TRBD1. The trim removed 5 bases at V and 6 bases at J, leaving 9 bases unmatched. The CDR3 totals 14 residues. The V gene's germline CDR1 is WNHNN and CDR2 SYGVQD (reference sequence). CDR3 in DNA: TGCGCCAGCAGTTCGACAGGGAGGATGTCTGAAGCTTTCTTT. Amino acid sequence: CASSSTGRMSEAFF.

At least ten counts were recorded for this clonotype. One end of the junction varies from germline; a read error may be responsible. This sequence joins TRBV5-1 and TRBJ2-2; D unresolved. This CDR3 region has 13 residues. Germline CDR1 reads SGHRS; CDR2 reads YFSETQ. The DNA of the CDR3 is TGTGCCAGCAGCTTTGCGAACACCGGGGAGCTGTTTTTT. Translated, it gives CASSFANTGELFF. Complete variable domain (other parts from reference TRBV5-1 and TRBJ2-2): KAGVTQTPRYLIKTRGQQVTLSCSPISGHRSVSWYQQTPGQGLQFLFEYFSETQRNKGNFPGRFSGRQFSNSRSEMNVSTLELGDSALYLCASSFANTGELFFGEGSRLTVL.

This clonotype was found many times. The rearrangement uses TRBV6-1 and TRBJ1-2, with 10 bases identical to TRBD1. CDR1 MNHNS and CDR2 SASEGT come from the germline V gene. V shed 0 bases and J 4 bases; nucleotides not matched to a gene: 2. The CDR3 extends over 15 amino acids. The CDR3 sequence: CASSEARQGAYGYTF. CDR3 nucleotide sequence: TGTGCCAGCAGTGAAGCACGACAGGGGGCCTATGGCTACACCTTC.

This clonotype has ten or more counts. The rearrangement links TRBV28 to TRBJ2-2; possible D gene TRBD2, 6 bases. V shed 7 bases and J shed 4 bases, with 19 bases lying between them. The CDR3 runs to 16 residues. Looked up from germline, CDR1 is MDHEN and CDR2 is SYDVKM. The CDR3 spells CASTPIGEAVTGELFF. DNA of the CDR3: TGTGCCAGCACCCCCATCGGGGAGGCGGTCACCGGGGAGCTGTTTTTT.